This T cell receptor (beta chain) was found in a study of response to subunit inactivated influenza vaccine. TCRdb used MiXCR to reprocess the RT-PCR reads, holding one entry per CDR3 protein. The table has roughly 700,000 distinct CDR3 sequences, about a sixth seen once. About this clonotype itself: The antigen remains undetermined.

Findings and limits, study-wide: Authors proposed each seasonal influenza vaccination draws in few new T cells.

The CDR3 totals 17 residues. J gave up 1 base and V 10 bases, and 14 bases lay outside the gene matches. Germline V gene sequence: CDR1 MNHEY, CDR2 SMNVEV (reference sequence). The receptor was derived from a man aged 50-60 years who received an inactivated influenza vaccine. The starting material was PBMCs from blood, obtained 11 to 12 days after vaccination. This rearrangement joins TRBV27 to TRBJ2-5; 11 bases align to TRBD2. CDR3 DNA: TGTGCCACCCAACGACTAGCGGGACTTATTTTCCAAGAGACCCAGTACTTC. Encoded protein: CATQRLAGLIFQETQYF.